Below are 30 T cell receptor beta chains sequenced from a single sample in a study of T cell changes during pregnancy in multiple sclerosis. Data came from immunoSEQ multiplex PCR; TCRdb stores just in-frame clones and leaves some out. The data show some 95,000 clones, around 92% seen once. Here the sequenced sample was peripheral blood, taken in the first trimester of pregnancy. Source of these receptors: a female donor with multiple sclerosis, enrolled in a pregnancy study.

The chain is built from TRBV28 and TRBJ2-2, with 8 bases identical to TRBD2. V shed 9 bases, J shed 0 bases, and the junction held 3 bases outside the gene matches. The germline V gene has CDR1 MDHEN and CDR2 SYDVKM. The CDR3 is made up of 14 amino acids. The CDR3 bases are TGTGCCAGTGGAGCGGGAGCGAACACCGGGGAGCTGTTTTTT. Amino acids: CASGAGANTGELFF.

The chain combines TRBV7-9 with TRBJ2-1; 8 bases align to TRBD2. Germline CDR1 SEHNR, CDR2 FQNEAQ (reference sequence). The length of the CDR3 is 15 residues. V lost 4 bases, J lost 3 bases, and 5 bases stayed unmatched. The CDR3 coding sequence is TGTGCCAGCAGCTCGCCGGGGGGGTTCTACAATGAGCAGTTCTTC. Protein product: CASSSPGGFYNEQFF.

This chain links TRBV28 with TRBJ2-2; 8 bases line up with TRBD2. The CDR3 has 16 amino acids. Trimming cost V 4 bases and J 3 bases; bases outside gene matches: 7. Germline assignment: CDR1 MDHEN and CDR2 SYDVKM. The CDR3 DNA reads TGTGCCAGCAGTTCGGAGACTAGCGTCGACACCGGGGAGCTGTTTTTT. Encoded protein: CASSSETSVDTGELFF.

The genes are TRBV19 and TRBJ2-5; a weak D match, TRBD2 (6 bases). V was clipped by 5 bases and J by 1 base, with 11 bases between them. The germline CDR1 and CDR2 sequences are LNHDA and SQIVND (reference sequence). CDR3 size: 14 residues. The CDR3 protein is CASSPRGIQETQYF. The CDR3 DNA reads as TGTGCCAGTAGTCCCCGGGGGATCCAAGAGACCCAGTACTTC.

The V gene is TRBV28, the J gene TRBJ2-1, with 7 bases identical to TRBD2. CDR3 size: 17 residues. After removal of 8 bases from V and 0 bases from J, the junction contained 13 bases not matched to a gene. Germline V lookup: CDR1 MDHEN, CDR2 SYDVKM. The CDR3 spells CASGWVAGRSSYNEQFF. The CDR3 region has the DNA TGTGCCAGCGGGTGGGTAGCGGGCCGTTCCTCCTACAATGAGCAGTTCTTC.

The rearrangement joins TRBV9 to TRBJ2-2, with unresolved D. CDR3 length: 15 amino acids. Germline V gives CDR1 SGDLS, CDR2 YYNGEE. The germline V and J ends were trimmed by 0 bases and 4 bases, with 10 bases remaining between them. The CDR3 here is CASSVGGVRTGELFF. CDR3 bases: TGTGCCAGCAGCGTAGGAGGAGTCCGCACCGGGGAGCTGTTTTTT.

V usage is TRBV7-9 and J usage is TRBJ1-1, with D unclear. The CDR3 extends over 14 amino acids. CDR1 is SEHNR and CDR2 is FQNEAQ in the germline V gene (reference sequence). Trimming cost V 0 bases and J 6 bases, with 11 bases left between them. CDR3 in amino acids: CASSLAREMAEAFF. The CDR3 DNA reads TGTGCCAGCAGCTTAGCCCGGGAAATGGCTGAAGCTTTCTTT.

J is TRBJ2-5 and V is TRBV4-1, with a weak D call TRBD2 (7 bases). Germline V lookup: CDR1 MGHRA, CDR2 YSYEKL. This CDR3 has 14 residues. The germline V and J ends were trimmed by 6 bases and 3 bases, with 14 bases remaining between them. CDR3 sequence (DNA): TGCGCCAGCAGGGGAGGGACACCAGAAGAGACCCAGTACTTC. Translating gives CASRGGTPEETQYF.

Of note for this clone: Other DNA sequences in this sample translate to the same CDR3. The V call is TRBV5-4, the J call TRBJ1-2, with 8 bases aligning to TRBD1. The CDR3 length is 13 residues. With V trimmed by 1 base and J by 7 bases, 3 bases remained unmatched. CDR1 and CDR2 from the germline V gene are SGHNT and YYREEE (reference sequence). The CDR3 bases are TGTGCCAGCAGCTTGTTACAGGGGGGTGGCTACACCTTC. Encoded protein: CASSLLQGGGYTF. The complete variable domain, with remaining parts taken from reference TRBV5-4 and TRBJ1-2, reads ETGVTQSPTHLIKTRGQQVTLRCSSQSGHNTVSWYQQALGQGPQFIFQYYREEENGRGNFPPRFSGLQFPNYSSELNVNALELDDSALYLCASSLLQGGGYTFGSGTRLTVV.

The count of this clone is one. This chain links TRBV7-2 with TRBJ2-3; 11 positions match TRBD1. V shed 5 bases and J 12 bases; nucleotides not matched to a gene: 13. The CDR3 is 15 amino acids. CDR1 and CDR2 (germline): SGHTA, FQGNSA. CDR3 coding DNA: TGTGCCAGCAGCCTGACCATCCTTGGACAGGGGGCACAGTATTTT. It translates to CASSLTILGQGAQYF.

This chain joins TRBV10-3 and TRBJ2-7, with D possibly being TRBD2 (6 bases). Trimming removed 0 bases from V and 6 bases from J, with 6 bases in between. The CDR3 length is 12 residues. Germline CDR1 is ENHRY and CDR2 is SYGVKD. Here the CDR3 reads CAISESGGEQYF. The CDR3 nucleotides are TGTGCCATCAGTGAGTCCGGGGGCGAGCAGTACTTC.

The J gene is TRBJ2-2, the V gene TRBV6-5, with TRBD1 identical over 9 bases. V lost 2 bases, J lost 6 bases, and 1 base stayed unmatched. This CDR3 has 14 amino acids. CDR1 and CDR2 from the germline V gene are MNHEY and SVGAGI. As DNA, the CDR3 is TGTGCCAGCAGTTACCGGACAGGGGCCGGGGAGCTGTTTTTT. The encoded protein is CASSYRTGAGELFF.

In this sample, this clone turned up once. The chain joins TRBV19 to TRBJ2-7; perhaps TRBD2 as D (6 bases). The length of the CDR3 is 16 residues. Germline CDR1 reads LNHDA; CDR2 reads SQIVND (reference sequence). The V end lost 2 bases, the J end lost 0 bases, and 14 bases lay between the germline ends. The CDR3 coding sequence is TGTGCCAGTAGTATACAGCGGGCGCAGAGCTCCTACGAGCAGTACTTC. Its protein product is CASSIQRAQSSYEQYF.

The CDR3 coding sequence is TGTGCCTGGAGTGAACCAGGGCCCATAGAAGCCTACGAGCAGTACTTC. This translates into CAWSEPGPIEAYEQYF. The chain couples TRBV30 to TRBJ2-7, with D perhaps matching TRBD1 (5 bases). This CDR3 is built from 16 residues. Germline V lookup: CDR1 GTSNPN, CDR2 SVGIG (reference sequence). V lost 1 base, J lost 2 bases, and 18 bases lay in between.

The chain joins TRBV7-2 to TRBJ2-7, with 8 nucleotides matching TRBD2. The CDR3 is 14 amino acids. CDR1 SGHTA and CDR2 FQGNSA come from the germline V gene. Trimming cost V 4 bases and J 7 bases; bases outside gene matches: 9. The CDR3 sequence: CASSSGRGAREQYF. The CDR3 DNA is TGTGCCAGCAGCTCAGGGCGGGGGGCGCGGGAGCAGTACTTC.

This clone has just one count. The chain couples TRBV4-1 to TRBJ1-1; no definite D call. With 0 bases removed from V and 6 bases from J, the gap between germline ends came to 8 bases. The CDR3 runs to 13 residues. Germline V gives CDR1 MGHRA, CDR2 YSYEKL. CDR3 loop: CASSQERVSEAFF. The CDR3 bases are TGCGCCAGCAGCCAAGAGAGGGTTTCTGAAGCTTTCTTT.

This chain connects TRBV7-2 to TRBJ2-2; D is undetermined. Per germline, CDR1 SGHTA and CDR2 FQGNSA. Trimming removed 2 bases at V and 5 bases at J, with 6 bases between. This CDR3 contains 13 residues. CDR3 amino acids: CASSLSRTGELFF. CDR3 nucleotide sequence: TGTGCCAGCAGCTTATCCCGTACCGGGGAGCTGTTTTTT.

This sequence joins TRBV19 and TRBJ1-1; 8 bases are shared with TRBD1. The germline gives CDR1 LNHDA, CDR2 SQIVND (reference sequence). V lost 7 bases to trimming and J lost 1 base; unmatched junction nucleotides: 5. The CDR3 length is 14 residues. Here the CDR3 DNA reads TGTGCCAGTATTTCGACAGGGGAGAACACTGAAGCTTTCTTT. Translating gives CASISTGENTEAFF.

The CDR3 protein is CASSLYGVWGLHYEQYF. The CDR3 DNA follows: TGTGCCAGCAGCCTTTACGGGGTATGGGGGCTCCACTACGAGCAGTACTTC. This chain uses TRBV28 with TRBJ2-7, with a weak D call TRBD1 (6 bases). This CDR3 has 17 amino acids. The ends were cut back, 6 bases at V and 3 bases at J, with 24 bases in the middle. Germline CDR1 reads MDHEN; CDR2 reads SYDVKM.

The rearrangement joins TRBV7-2 to TRBJ2-3; D is unclear. Germline V gene lookup returns CDR1 SGHTA and CDR2 FQGNSA. V lost 1 base and J 0 bases, leaving 11 bases between the germline ends. CDR3 length equals 16 residues. CDR3 nucleotide sequence: TGTGCCAGCAGCTTAGTAGCTGCCACTAGCACAGATACGCAGTATTTT. Translated, it gives CASSLVAATSTDTQYF.

V and J are TRBV27 and TRBJ2-5; 14 nucleotides align to TRBD2. Germline-derived CDR1 and CDR2 are MNHEY and SMNVEV (reference sequence). After removal of 2 bases from V and 6 bases from J, the junction contained 5 bases not matched to a gene. The length of the CDR3 is 16 residues. The CDR3 loop is CASSLRGLAGDKTQYF. In DNA form, the CDR3 reads TGTGCCAGCAGTTTACGGGGACTAGCGGGAGATAAGACCCAGTACTTC.

The J gene is TRBJ2-3, the V gene TRBV29-1; maybe TRBD2 (6 bases). CDR1 SQVTM and CDR2 ANQGSEA come from the germline V gene. The CDR3 extends over 13 amino acids. V was trimmed by 7 bases and J by 4 bases, leaving 15 bases between them. CDR3 sequence (DNA): TGCAGCGCCTTAACTCCGGGGGCAGATACGCAGTATTTT. Protein product: CSALTPGADTQYF.

The rearrangement joins TRBV15 to TRBJ2-7, with 9 bases that match TRBD2. There are 18 residues in the CDR3. Germline CDR1 and CDR2: LNHNV and YYDKDF (reference sequence). Trimming cost V 2 bases and J 1 base; bases outside gene matches: 12. The DNA of the CDR3 is TGTGCCACCAGCAGACGCGCCACCGGTAGCGGGAGTTCCTACGAGCAGTACTTC. The encoded protein is CATSRRATGSGSSYEQYF. The full variable domain, its missing parts supplied by reference TRBV15 and TRBJ2-7, is DAMVIQNPRYQVTQFGKPVTLSCSQTLNHNVMYWYQQKSSQAPKLLFHYYDKDFNNEADTPDNFQSRRPNTSFCFLDIRSPGLGDTAMYLCATSRRATGSGSSYEQYFGPGTRLTVT.

The genes are TRBV11-2 and TRBJ2-7; 9 nucleotides match TRBD1. With 3 bases clipped from V and 6 bases from J, the junction kept 6 bases outside the gene matches. The germline V gene has CDR1 SGHAT and CDR2 FQNNGV. CDR3 length: 14 amino acids. CDR3 residues: CASSFRDRVSEQYF. The CDR3 DNA follows: TGTGCCAGCAGCTTCCGGGACAGGGTGAGCGAGCAGTACTTC.

The chain carries TRBV19 and TRBJ2-1, with TRBD1 matching 9 bases. The CDR3 has 15 residues. CDR1 and CDR2 from the germline V gene are LNHDA and SQIVND (reference sequence). V trimming: 6 bases; J trimming: 4 bases; junction bases outside the gene matches: 7. CDR3 sequence: CASSRGTGTYNEQFF. CDR3 coding DNA: TGTGCCAGTAGCCGAGGGACAGGGACGTACAATGAGCAGTTCTTC.

The table lists this clone with a count of one. The chain recombines TRBV6-4 with TRBJ2-1; 8 bases agree with TRBD2. V shed 3 bases and J 8 bases; nucleotides not matched to a gene: 6. In germline, CDR1 is MRHNA, CDR2 SNTAGT. This CDR3 has 14 residues. For the CDR3, the DNA is TGTGCCAGCAGTGATCACGGGAGGGCCCATGAGCAGTTCTTC. It translates to CASSDHGRAHEQFF.

The V gene is TRBV28, the J gene TRBJ2-3, with D perhaps TRBD2 (6 bases). Germline V gene lookup returns CDR1 MDHEN and CDR2 SYDVKM. Trimming left V 7 bases short and J 0 bases short, with 11 bases between. This CDR3 has 14 residues. The CDR3 DNA sequence: TGTGCCAGCAATGGGACTCCTAGCACAGATACGCAGTATTTT. As protein: CASNGTPSTDTQYF.

This clone has only one observation. The chain employs TRBV5-6 and TRBJ1-5, with D possibly matching TRBD1 (5 bases). Trimming took 4 bases from V and 4 from J, leaving 12 bases between them. CDR3 size: 14 residues. The germline gives CDR1 SGHDT, CDR2 YYEEEE. In DNA form, the CDR3 reads TGTGCCAGCAGCAAAGACAGCCTTAATCAGCCCCAGCATTTT. It encodes CASSKDSLNQPQHF.

This chain joins TRBV13 and TRBJ2-6, with D perhaps matching TRBD2 (5 bases). Germline lookup yields CDR1 PRHDT and CDR2 FYEKMQ (reference sequence). This CDR3 is 15 amino acids long. Trimming took 8 bases from V and 0 from J, leaving 11 bases between them. Here the CDR3 DNA reads TGTGCCAGCTGGCGGGCGGGCTCTGGGGCCAACGTCCTGACTTTC. It is translated as CASWRAGSGANVLTF.

This chain links TRBV9 with TRBJ2-7, with 10 bases identical to TRBD1. Germline CDR1 SGDLS, CDR2 YYNGEE. V shed 3 bases and J 3 bases; nucleotides not matched to a gene: 3. This CDR3 spans 14 amino acids. CDR3 in amino acids: CASSAGQGIYEQYF. CDR3 bases: TGTGCCAGCAGCGCGGGACAGGGGATCTACGAGCAGTACTTC.